Only a few counts were recorded for the clone carrying this TCR beta chain. What it binds is not known. Via MiXCR, TCRdb re-called the 5' RACE reads, giving one row per CDR3 protein. The sample lists around 70,000 distinct CDR3 sequences, 7.1% occurring once. CDR1 SEHNR and CDR2 FQNEAQ come from the germline V gene (reference sequence). The CDR3 has 13 amino acids. V dropped 2 bases and J dropped 0 bases, with 4 bases sitting between them. This record belongs to a study of T cells after yellow fever vaccination. Overall study findings and caveats: Weaker in magnitude, the secondary response showed a faster peak on day 5 versus 15. Researchers noted that a small share of clonotypes showed up in both CD4 and CD8 compartments. High-abundance clonotypes from the bulk population could contaminate FACS-sorted repertoires. Most clones from primary vaccination resurfaced after the booster (about 95% CD4, 88% CD8).

The sequence derives from a man between 18 and 29 years old who received the YFV17D yellow fever vaccine. The chain carries TRBV7-9 and TRBJ1-1; D call uncertain. The sequencing here drew on CD8+ T cells sorted from PBMCs, taken 5 days after the first yellow fever vaccination. CDR3 in DNA: TGTGCCAGCAGCTTAAGCATGAACACTGAAGCTTTCTTT. Translated: CASSLSMNTEAFF.